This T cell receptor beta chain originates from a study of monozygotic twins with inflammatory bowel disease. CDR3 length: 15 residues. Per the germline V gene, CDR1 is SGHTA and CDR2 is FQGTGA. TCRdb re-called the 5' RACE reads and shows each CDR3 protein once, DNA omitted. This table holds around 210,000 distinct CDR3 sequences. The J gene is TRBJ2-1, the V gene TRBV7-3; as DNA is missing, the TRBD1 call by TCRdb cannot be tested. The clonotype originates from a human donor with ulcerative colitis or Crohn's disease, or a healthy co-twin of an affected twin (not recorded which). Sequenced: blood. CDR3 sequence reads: CASSLIGGSYNEQFF.